One sample yielded the 19 T cell receptor beta chains listed below, sequenced in a study of cytomegalovirus exposure and HLA in healthy donors. PCR involved 60 Vbeta and 13 Jbeta primers. The table came from immunoSEQ multiplex PCR; TCRdb's copy has only in-frame clones and leaves some out. This sample's table has tens of thousands of clones. Sample: PBMCs. The receptors derive from a middle-aged man in good health and CMV-seropositive.

The chain is built from TRBV6-5 and TRBJ2-1; tentative D call: TRBD2 (5 bases). CDR3 length: 15 amino acids. The germline V and J ends were trimmed by 6 bases and 10 bases, with 22 bases remaining between them. CDR1 is MNHEY and CDR2 is SVGAGI in the germline V gene. CDR3 loop: CASSPRAGVWGEQFF. CDR3 in DNA: TGTGCCAGCAGCCCGAGGGCGGGCGTTTGGGGAGAGCAGTTCTTC.

The gene calls are TRBV6-1 and TRBJ2-7, with a tentative D call TRBD2 (6 bases). This CDR3 is built from 13 residues. The germline CDR1 and CDR2 sequences are MNHNS and SASEGT. The CDR3 here is CASREAEGYEQYV. In DNA form, the CDR3 reads TGTGCCAGCAGAGAAGCGGAGGGCTACGAGCAGTACGTC.

The chain employs TRBV18 and TRBJ2-1; no clear D. V was cut by 3 bases and J by 6 bases, with 12 bases left in between. The CDR3 consists of 14 residues. CDR1 is KGHSH, CDR2 LQKENI, per germline. CDR3 coding DNA: TGTGCCAGCTCACCGCTCATAAGCTCCAATGAGCAGTTCTTC. This sequence encodes CASSPLISSNEQFF.

V usage is TRBV5-6 and J usage is TRBJ2-2, with D perhaps TRBD1 (5 bases). Germline assignment: CDR1 SGHDT and CDR2 YYEEEE. Trimming left V 3 bases short and J 0 bases short, with 6 bases between. CDR3 length: 14 amino acids. CDR3 in amino acids: CASSWTTNTGELFF. The CDR3 nucleotides read TGTGCCAGCAGCTGGACAACGAACACCGGGGAGCTGTTTTTT.

The chain has TRBV6-6 and TRBJ1-3, with D possibly TRBD1 on 6 matching bases. This CDR3 comprises 15 residues. Germline-derived CDR1 and CDR2 are MNHNY and SVGAGI (reference sequence). The V end lost 2 bases, the J end lost 0 bases, and 8 bases lay between the germline ends. The CDR3 nucleotides are TGTGCCAGCAGTTACGGGGGCAGCTCTGGAAACACCATATATTTT. The encoded protein is CASSYGGSSGNTIYF.

J is TRBJ2-7 and V is TRBV4-2; TRBD2 matches at 9 bases. V was pared by 0 bases and J by 7 bases, with 7 bases of the junction left unmatched. The CDR3 length is 15 residues. Looked up from germline, CDR1 is LGHNA and CDR2 is YNFKEQ. For the CDR3, the DNA is TGTGCCAGCAGCCAAGAAGCGGGAGGTGTTTCGGAGCAGTACGTC. Amino acids: CASSQEAGGVSEQYV.

This rearrangement joins TRBV6-5 to TRBJ2-1, with a tentative D call TRBD1 (5 bases). The V end was cut by 6 bases, the J end by 9 bases, with 12 bases between. Per germline, CDR1 MNHEY and CDR2 SVGAGI. The length of the CDR3 is 12 residues. The CDR3: CASRRYQGEQFF. The CDR3, as DNA: TGTGCCAGCAGGCGGTACCAGGGTGAGCAGTTCTTC.

The CDR3 nucleotides are TGTGCCAGCAGCTTGGGGGGGGGTTACGGCTCCTACAATGAGCAGTTCTTC. Amino acids: CASSLGGGYGSYNEQFF. J is TRBJ2-1 and V is TRBV7-9; 7 nucleotides agree with TRBD2. Trimming cost V 3 bases and J 0 bases; bases outside gene matches: 8. CDR3 size: 17 residues. CDR1 is SEHNR, CDR2 FQNEAQ, per germline (reference sequence).

The gene calls are TRBV9 and TRBJ2-6; perhaps TRBD2 as D (5 bases). Germline-derived CDR1 and CDR2 are SGDLS and YYNGEE. This CDR3 is 17 amino acids long. V gave up 2 bases and J gave up 0 bases, with 12 bases separating them. The CDR3 DNA reads as TGTGCCAGCAGCGTTGGAGGCCCCAGCTCTGGGGCCAACGTCCTGACTTTC. Amino acid sequence: CASSVGGPSSGANVLTF.

This chain links TRBV6-5 with TRBJ2-2, with 7 nucleotides matching TRBD2. Germline V gene sequence: CDR1 MNHEY, CDR2 SVGAGI. The CDR3 covers 15 residues. V was clipped by 6 bases and J by 9 bases; unmatched bases: 13. CDR3 sequence: CASRPPSQRGRELFF. The CDR3 DNA follows: TGTGCCAGCAGGCCCCCGTCTCAGCGGGGCCGGGAGCTGTTTTTT.

This rearrangement joins TRBV7-9 to TRBJ1-1, with TRBD1 matching over 8 bases. The length of the CDR3 is 14 residues. Trimming took 2 bases from V and 4 from J; bases not matched to a gene: 3. Germline lookup yields CDR1 SEHNR and CDR2 FQNEAQ (reference sequence). CDR3 coding DNA: TGTGCCAGCAGCTTACGTACAGGGGGCACTGAAGCTTTCTTT. The encoded protein is CASSLRTGGTEAFF.

This chain links TRBV19 with TRBJ1-6; unclear D gene. The V and J ends lost 5 bases and 3 bases respectively, with 14 bases between them. CDR3 length equals 16 residues. In germline, CDR1 is LNHDA, CDR2 SQIVND (reference sequence). The CDR3 region is CASSPWALNYNSPLHF. The CDR3 DNA is TGTGCCAGTAGTCCGTGGGCACTGAACTATAATTCACCCCTCCACTTT.

The V call is TRBV5-1, the J call TRBJ2-1; D remains unclear. The CDR3 is 13 residues long. Trimming took off 0 bases at V and 3 bases at J, with 4 bases between the two ends. Germline values: CDR1 SGHRS, CDR2 YFSETQ. The CDR3 region is CASSLALYNEQFF. The CDR3 DNA sequence: TGCGCCAGCAGCTTGGCCCTCTACAATGAGCAGTTCTTC.

V gene TRBV4-1 combines with J gene TRBJ2-7, with 9 bases fitting TRBD2. Per the germline V gene, CDR1 is MGHRA and CDR2 is YSYEKL. This CDR3 contains 15 residues. Germline trimming cut 5 bases from V and 0 bases from J; bases unmatched to any gene: 5. The CDR3 region has the DNA TGCGCCAGCAGCGTAGGACTAGCGAGCTCCTACGAGCAGTACGTC. Residues: CASSVGLASSYEQYV.

The chain recombines TRBV27 with TRBJ1-5; 7 positions match TRBD1. Germline CDR1 reads MNHEY; CDR2 reads SMNVEV (reference sequence). The CDR3 has 16 amino acids. The V and J ends lost 6 bases and 0 bases, in that order; junction bases with no gene match: 8. As DNA, the CDR3 is TGTGCCAGCAGAGACGACAGGGCCGATAGCAATCAGCCCCAGCATTTT. Residues: CASRDDRADSNQPQHF.

The chain is built from TRBV11-3 and TRBJ1-2; tentative D call: TRBD1 (5 bases). The V gene's germline CDR1 is SGHNT and CDR2 YENEEA. The CDR3 runs to 14 residues. Trimming removed 4 bases at V and 7 bases at J, with 16 bases between. CDR3 sequence (DNA): TGTGCCAGCAGCTCAAGACGGGGGGTTAGTGGCTACACCTTC. Its translation is CASSSRRGVSGYTF.

The gene calls are TRBV6-5 and TRBJ2-5; D gene unclear. The V end was cut by 2 bases, the J end by 1 base, with 11 bases between. In germline, CDR1 is MNHEY, CDR2 SVGAGI. The CDR3 is 15 residues long. The CDR3 DNA reads as TGTGCCAGCAGTTACACCTACAGTACCCAAGAGACCCAGTACTTC. Translated, it gives CASSYTYSTQETQYF.

The chain employs TRBV11-3 and TRBJ2-7, with D perhaps matching TRBD2 (5 bases). V gave up 3 bases and J gave up 3 bases, with 9 bases separating them. Germline assignment: CDR1 SGHNT and CDR2 YENEEA. This CDR3 has 13 residues. CDR3 protein: CASSFVGGYEQYV. The CDR3 DNA reads as TGTGCCAGCAGCTTCGTCGGAGGCTACGAGCAGTACGTC.

The chain recombines TRBV27 with TRBJ2-5; 9 bases map to TRBD2. There are 15 residues in the CDR3. Germline CDR1 and CDR2: MNHEY and SMNVEV (reference sequence). J lost 2 bases, V lost 5 bases, and 6 bases had no gene match. The CDR3 reads CASSLGLAQQETQYF. The DNA of the CDR3 is TGTGCCAGCAGTCTAGGACTAGCGCAACAAGAGACCCAGTACTTC.